The clone carrying this TCR beta chain was counted once. Germline loops: CDR1 LNHDA, CDR2 SQIVND (reference sequence). The CDR3 has 13 amino acids. The V end was cut by 0 bases, the J end by 2 bases, with 4 bases between. Repertoires were generated with immunoSEQ multiplex PCR, while TCRdb's copy carries only in-frame clones and drops some. Among about 98,000 clones listed, less than 90% were seen once. These data are taken from a study of T cell responses to AZD1222 COVID-19 vaccine. Study-level information: Pooling was applied to second doses at about 4 or about 12 weeks.

The sequence derives from an adult in good health. The V gene is TRBV19, the J gene TRBJ1-2; D ambiguous. The specimen comprised peripheral blood, sampled on day 0 of AZD1222 vaccination. As DNA, the CDR3 is TGTGCCAGTAGTATAGAAATCAACTATGGCTACACCTTC. Protein sequence: CASSIEINYGYTF.